This entry concerns a single TCR beta chain. The entry originates in a study of blood T cell repertoires in COVID-19. Background on the study: The study drew acute and convalescent COVID-19 samples from the United States, Italy and Spain. Nucleic acid was either cDNA or gDNA, and it came from T cells, B-cell-depleted T cells, or PBMCs.

In the authors' workflow: Using reference gene primer amplification, nucleated cell counts were estimated. Libraries were prepared by immunoSEQ multiplex PCR; TCRdb keeps only in-frame clonotypes and omits some of them. V, J and clone size are taken as reported in that table, and D and trimming were inferred from the DNA itself. The repertoire has roughly 82,000 clones, around four fifths of them found once; the top ten carry about 17%. This CDR3 spans 14 amino acids. Germline V gene sequence: CDR1 LGHNA, CDR2 YNFKEQ. After removal of 1 base from V and 6 bases from J, the junction contained 2 bases not matched to a gene.

The chain employs TRBV4-2 and TRBJ2-1; 8 bases agree with TRBD2. Material: peripheral blood. This clonotype was obtained from a woman aged 55-69 years with acute or convalescent COVID-19. CDR3 sequence: CASSQGTSPNEQFF. The CDR3 region has the DNA TGTGCCAGCAGCCAAGGGACTAGCCCCAATGAGCAGTTCTTC.